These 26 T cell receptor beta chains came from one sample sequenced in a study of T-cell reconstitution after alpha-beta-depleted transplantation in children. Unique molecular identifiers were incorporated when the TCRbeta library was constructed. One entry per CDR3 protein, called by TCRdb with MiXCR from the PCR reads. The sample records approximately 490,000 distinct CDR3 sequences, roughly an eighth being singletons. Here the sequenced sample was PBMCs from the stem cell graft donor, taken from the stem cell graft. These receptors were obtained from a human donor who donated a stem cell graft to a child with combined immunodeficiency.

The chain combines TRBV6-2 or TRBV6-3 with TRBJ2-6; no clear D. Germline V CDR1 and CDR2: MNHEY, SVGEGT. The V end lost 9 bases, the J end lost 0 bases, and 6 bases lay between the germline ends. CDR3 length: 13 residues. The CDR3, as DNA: TGTGCCAGTGCAACCTCTGGGGCCAACGTCCTGACTTTC. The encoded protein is CASATSGANVLTF.

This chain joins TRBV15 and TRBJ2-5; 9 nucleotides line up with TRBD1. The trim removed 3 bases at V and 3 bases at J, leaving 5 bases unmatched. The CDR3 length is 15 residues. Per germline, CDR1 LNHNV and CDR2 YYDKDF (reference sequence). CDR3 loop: CATSSPGQGKETQYF. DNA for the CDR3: TGTGCCACCAGCAGCCCGGGACAGGGAAAAGAGACCCAGTACTTC. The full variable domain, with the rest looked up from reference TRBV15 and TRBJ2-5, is DAMVIQNPRYQVTQFGKPVTLSCSQTLNHNVMYWYQQKSSQAPKLLFHYYDKDFNNEADTPDNFQSRRPNTSFCFLDIRSPGLGDTAMYLCATSSPGQGKETQYFGPGTRLLVL.

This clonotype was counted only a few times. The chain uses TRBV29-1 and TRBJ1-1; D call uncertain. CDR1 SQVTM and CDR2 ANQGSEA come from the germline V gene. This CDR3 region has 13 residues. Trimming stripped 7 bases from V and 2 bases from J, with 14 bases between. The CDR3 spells CSGGHLLNTEAFF. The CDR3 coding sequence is TGCAGCGGCGGGCATCTACTTAACACTGAAGCTTTCTTT.

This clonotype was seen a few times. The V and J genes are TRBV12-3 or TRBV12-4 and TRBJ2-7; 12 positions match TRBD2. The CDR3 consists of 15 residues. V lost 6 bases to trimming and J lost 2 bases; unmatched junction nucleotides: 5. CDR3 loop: CASRPGLAGPYEQYF. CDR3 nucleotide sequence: TGTGCCAGCAGGCCCGGACTAGCGGGGCCCTACGAGCAGTACTTC.

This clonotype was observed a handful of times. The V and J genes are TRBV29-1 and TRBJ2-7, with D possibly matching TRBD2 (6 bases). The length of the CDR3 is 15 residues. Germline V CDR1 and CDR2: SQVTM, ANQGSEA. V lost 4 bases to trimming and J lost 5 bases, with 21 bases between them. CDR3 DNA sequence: TGCAGCGTTGGAGGGACCGGGGGATGGATTAACGAGCAGTACTTC. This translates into CSVGGTGGWINEQYF.

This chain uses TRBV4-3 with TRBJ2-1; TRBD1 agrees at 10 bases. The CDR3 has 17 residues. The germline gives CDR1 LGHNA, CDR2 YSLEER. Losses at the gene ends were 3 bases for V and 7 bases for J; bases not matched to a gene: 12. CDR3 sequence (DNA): TGCGCCAGCAGCCACCACCCGGGACAGGGGTTTGTTAATGAGCAGTTCTTC. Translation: CASSHHPGQGFVNEQFF.

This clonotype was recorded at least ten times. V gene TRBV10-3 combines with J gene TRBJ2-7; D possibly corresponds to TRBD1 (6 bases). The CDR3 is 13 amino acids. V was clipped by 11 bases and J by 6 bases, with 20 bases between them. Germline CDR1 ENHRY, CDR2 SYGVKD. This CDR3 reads CASTLTGLGEQYF. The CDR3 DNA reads TGTGCCTCGACGTTGACAGGTCTTGGCGAGCAGTACTTC.

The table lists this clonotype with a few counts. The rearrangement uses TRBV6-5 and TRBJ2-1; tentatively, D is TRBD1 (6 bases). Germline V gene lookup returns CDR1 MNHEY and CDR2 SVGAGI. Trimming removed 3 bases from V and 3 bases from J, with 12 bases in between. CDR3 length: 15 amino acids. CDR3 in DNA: TGTGCCAGCAGTTATACAGGGACGGTCTACAATGAGCAGTTCTTC. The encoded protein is CASSYTGTVYNEQFF.

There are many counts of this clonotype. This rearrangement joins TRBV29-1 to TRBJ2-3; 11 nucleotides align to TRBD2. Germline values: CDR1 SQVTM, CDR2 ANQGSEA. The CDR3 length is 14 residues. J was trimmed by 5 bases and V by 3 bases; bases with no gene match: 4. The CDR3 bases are TGCAGCGTTGAGACTAGCGGGGTCGGAGATACGCAGTATTTT. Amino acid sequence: CSVETSGVGDTQYF.

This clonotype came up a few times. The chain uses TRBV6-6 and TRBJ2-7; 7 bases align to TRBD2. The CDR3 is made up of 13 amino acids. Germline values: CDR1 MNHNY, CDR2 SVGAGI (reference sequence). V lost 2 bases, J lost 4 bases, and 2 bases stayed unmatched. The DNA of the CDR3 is TGTGCCAGCAGTTACAATAGCGGGTACGAGCAGTACTTC. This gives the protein CASSYNSGYEQYF.

CDR3 nucleotide sequence: TGTGCCTGGACGTCTCAGGGCCCCTATGGCTACACCTTC. It translates to CAWTSQGPYGYTF. This chain joins TRBV30 and TRBJ1-2, with D possibly being TRBD1 (5 bases). This CDR3 is built from 13 residues. Germline assignment: CDR1 GTSNPN and CDR2 SVGIG (reference sequence). The germline V and J ends were trimmed by 4 bases and 4 bases, with 13 bases remaining between them.

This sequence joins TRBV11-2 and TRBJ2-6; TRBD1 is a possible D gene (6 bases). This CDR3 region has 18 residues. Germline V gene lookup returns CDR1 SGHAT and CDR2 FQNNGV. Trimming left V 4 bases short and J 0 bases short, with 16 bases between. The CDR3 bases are TGTGCCAGCAGCTGGACAGACCCTCGCCCCTCTGGGGCCAACGTCCTGACTTTC. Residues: CASSWTDPRPSGANVLTF.

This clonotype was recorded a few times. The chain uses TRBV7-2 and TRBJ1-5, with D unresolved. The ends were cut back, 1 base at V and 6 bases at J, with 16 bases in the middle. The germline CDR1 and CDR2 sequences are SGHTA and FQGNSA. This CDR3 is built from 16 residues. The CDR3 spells CASSLGYPDSGQPQHF. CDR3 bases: TGTGCCAGCAGCTTAGGATATCCCGACTCCGGTCAGCCCCAGCATTTT. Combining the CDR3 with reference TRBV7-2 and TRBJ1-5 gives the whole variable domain GAGVSQSPSNKVTEKGKDVELRCDPISGHTALYWYRQSLGQGLEFLIYFQGNSAPDKSGLPSDRFSAERTGGSVSTLTIQRTQQEDSAVYLCASSLGYPDSGQPQHFGDGTRLSIL.

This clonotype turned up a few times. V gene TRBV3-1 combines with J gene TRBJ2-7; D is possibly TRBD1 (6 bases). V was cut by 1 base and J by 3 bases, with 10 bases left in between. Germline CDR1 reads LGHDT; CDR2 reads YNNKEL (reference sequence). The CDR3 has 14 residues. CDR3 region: CASSQGTDNYEQYF. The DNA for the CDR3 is TGTGCCAGCAGCCAAGGGACAGACAACTACGAGCAGTACTTC.

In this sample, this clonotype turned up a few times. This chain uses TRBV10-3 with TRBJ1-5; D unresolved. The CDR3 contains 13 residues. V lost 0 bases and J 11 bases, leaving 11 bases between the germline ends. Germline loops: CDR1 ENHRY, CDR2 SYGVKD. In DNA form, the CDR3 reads TGTGCCATCAGTGAGTCGAAGGGATCAGCCCAGCATTTT. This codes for CAISESKGSAQHF.

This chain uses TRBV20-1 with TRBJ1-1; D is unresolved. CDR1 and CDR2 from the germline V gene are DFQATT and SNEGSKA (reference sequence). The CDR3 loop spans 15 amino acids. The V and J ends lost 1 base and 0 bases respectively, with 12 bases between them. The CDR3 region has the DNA TGCAGTGCTAGAGCCCCTCAGCGACTGAACACTGAAGCTTTCTTT. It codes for CSARAPQRLNTEAFF.

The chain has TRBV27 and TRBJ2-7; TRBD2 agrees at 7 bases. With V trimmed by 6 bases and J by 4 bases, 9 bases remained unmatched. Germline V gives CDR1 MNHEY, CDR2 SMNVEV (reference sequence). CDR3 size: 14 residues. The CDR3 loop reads CASSYAGVGYEQYF. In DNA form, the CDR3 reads TGTGCCAGCAGCTATGCGGGGGTTGGATACGAGCAGTACTTC.

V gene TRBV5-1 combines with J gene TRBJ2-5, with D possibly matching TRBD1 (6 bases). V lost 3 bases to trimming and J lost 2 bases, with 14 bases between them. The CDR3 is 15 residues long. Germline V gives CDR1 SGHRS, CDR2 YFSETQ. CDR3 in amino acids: CASSYRVRRQETQYF. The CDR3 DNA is TGCGCCAGCAGCTACAGGGTTAGACGGCAAGAGACCCAGTACTTC.

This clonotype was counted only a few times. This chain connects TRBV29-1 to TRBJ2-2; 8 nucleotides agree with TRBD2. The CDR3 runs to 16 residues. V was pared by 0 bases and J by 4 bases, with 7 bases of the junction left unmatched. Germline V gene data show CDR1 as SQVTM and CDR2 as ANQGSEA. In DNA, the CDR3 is TGCAGCGTTGAAGATCGGAGCGGGGGCGGCACCGGGGAGCTGTTTTTT. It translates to CSVEDRSGGGTGELFF.

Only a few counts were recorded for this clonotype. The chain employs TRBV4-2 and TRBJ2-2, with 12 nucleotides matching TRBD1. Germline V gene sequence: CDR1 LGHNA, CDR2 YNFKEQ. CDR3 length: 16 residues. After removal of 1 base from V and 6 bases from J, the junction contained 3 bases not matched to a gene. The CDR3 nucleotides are TGTGCCAGCAGCCAAGCGGGGACAGGGGGCTCCGGGGAGCTGTTTTTT. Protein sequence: CASSQAGTGGSGELFF.

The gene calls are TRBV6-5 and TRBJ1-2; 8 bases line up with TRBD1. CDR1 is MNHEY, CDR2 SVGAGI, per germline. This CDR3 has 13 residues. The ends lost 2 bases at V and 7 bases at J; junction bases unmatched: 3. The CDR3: CASSYGQGAGYTF. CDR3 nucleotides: TGTGCCAGCAGTTACGGACAGGGTGCTGGCTACACCTTC.

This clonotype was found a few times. The CDR3 region has the DNA TGTGCCAGCAGTGGAAGACTAGCCGGACATAGCACAGATACGCAGTATTTT. Encoded protein: CASSGRLAGHSTDTQYF. V gene TRBV6-1 combines with J gene TRBJ2-3; 7 bases match TRBD2. Germline V gene lookup returns CDR1 MNHNS and CDR2 SASEGT. The length of the CDR3 is 17 residues. With 4 bases clipped from V and 0 bases from J, the junction kept 10 bases outside the gene matches.

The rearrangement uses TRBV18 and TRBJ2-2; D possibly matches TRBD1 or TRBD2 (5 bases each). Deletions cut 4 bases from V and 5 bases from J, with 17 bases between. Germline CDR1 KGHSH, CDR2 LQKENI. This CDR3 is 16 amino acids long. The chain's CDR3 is CASSLRDHPETGELFF. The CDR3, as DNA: TGTGCCAGCTCACTCCGGGACCACCCTGAGACCGGGGAGCTGTTTTTT.

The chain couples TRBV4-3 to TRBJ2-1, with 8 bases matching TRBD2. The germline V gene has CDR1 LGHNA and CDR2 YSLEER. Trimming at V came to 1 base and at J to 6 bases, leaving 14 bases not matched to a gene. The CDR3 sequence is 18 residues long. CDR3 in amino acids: CASSQVVTGTSGLNEQFF. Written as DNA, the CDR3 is TGCGCCAGCAGCCAAGTGGTTACCGGGACTAGTGGTCTCAATGAGCAGTTCTTC.

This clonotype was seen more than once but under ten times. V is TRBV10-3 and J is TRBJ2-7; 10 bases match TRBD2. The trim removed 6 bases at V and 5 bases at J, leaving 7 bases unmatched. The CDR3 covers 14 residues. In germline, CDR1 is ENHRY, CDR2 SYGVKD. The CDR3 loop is CAISATSGFDEQYF. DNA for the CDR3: TGTGCCATCAGCGCGACTAGCGGGTTCGACGAGCAGTACTTC.

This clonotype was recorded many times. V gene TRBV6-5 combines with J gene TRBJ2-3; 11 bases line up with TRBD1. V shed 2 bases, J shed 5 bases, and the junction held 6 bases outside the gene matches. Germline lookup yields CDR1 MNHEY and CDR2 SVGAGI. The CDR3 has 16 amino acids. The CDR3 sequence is CASSYDGQGALDTQYF. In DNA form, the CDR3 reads TGTGCCAGCAGTTACGACGGACAGGGGGCGTTAGATACGCAGTATTTT.